The entry below gives a single T cell receptor beta chain sequence along with its context. These data come from a study of brain T cells in children with intractable seizures. The CDR3 runs to 15 residues. The V gene end was trimmed by 4 bases and the J gene end by 11 bases; junction bases not matched to a gene: 8. Germline lookup yields CDR1 LNHDA and CDR2 SQIVND (reference sequence). Data came from immunoSEQ multiplex PCR; TCRdb stores just in-frame clones and leaves some out. The sample lists approximately 110,000 clones; roughly 94% were seen once. This receptor was identified in a boy younger than two with hemimegalencephaly and intractable seizures. This specimen was peripheral blood, taken at surgery. This chain connects TRBV19 to TRBJ1-6; 10 bases agree with TRBD1. In nucleotides, the CDR3 is TGTGCCAGTAGTAGAGGGACAGGGGAGACGGCACCCCTCCACTTT. Translation gives CASSRGTGETAPLHF.